This T cell receptor beta chain derives from a study of blood T cell repertoires in COVID-19. Study-level information: The analysed material was cDNA or gDNA that came from T cells, B-cell-depleted T cells, or PBMCs.

The study recruited people aged about 18 to 89 years across more than 20 US areas. Cohorts were determined from participant-reported clinical history. The V gene lost 5 bases and the J gene lost 2 bases, with 9 bases spanning the gap. Germline CDR1 and CDR2: MNHEY and SVGEGT. This CDR3 comprises 13 residues. Measured with immunoSEQ multiplex PCR; TCRdb has only the in-frame clones, and not every one. The sample consists of about 140,000 clones, 70% to 85% of them appearing once. The sample taken for sequencing was PBMCs or T cells enriched from blood (not recorded which). This clonotype was sampled from a woman aged 18-29 years who had been exposed to COVID-19. The chain recombines TRBV6-2 or TRBV6-3 with TRBJ1-2; D unclear. CDR3 sequence: CASSLQVNYGYTF. In DNA, the CDR3 is TGTGCCAGCAGTCTTCAGGTCAACTATGGCTACACCTTC.